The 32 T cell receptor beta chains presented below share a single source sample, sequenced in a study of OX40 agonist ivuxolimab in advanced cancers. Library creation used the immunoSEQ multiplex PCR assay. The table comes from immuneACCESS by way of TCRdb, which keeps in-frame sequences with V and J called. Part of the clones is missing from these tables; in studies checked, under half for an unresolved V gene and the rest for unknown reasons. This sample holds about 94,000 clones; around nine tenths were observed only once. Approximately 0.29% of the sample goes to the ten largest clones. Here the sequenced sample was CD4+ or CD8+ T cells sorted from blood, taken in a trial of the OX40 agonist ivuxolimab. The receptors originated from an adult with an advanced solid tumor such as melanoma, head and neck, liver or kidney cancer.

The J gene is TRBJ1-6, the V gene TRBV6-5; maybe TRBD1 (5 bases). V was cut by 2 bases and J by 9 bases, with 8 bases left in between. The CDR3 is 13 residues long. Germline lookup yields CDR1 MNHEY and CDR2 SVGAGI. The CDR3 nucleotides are TGTGCCAGCAGTTACAAGGGGCGTTCACCCCTCCACTTT. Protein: CASSYKGRSPLHF.

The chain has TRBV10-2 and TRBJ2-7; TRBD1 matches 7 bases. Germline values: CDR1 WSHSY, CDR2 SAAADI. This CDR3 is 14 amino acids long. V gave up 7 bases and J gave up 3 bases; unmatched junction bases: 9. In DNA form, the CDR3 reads TGCGCCAGCACCGTGGACAGGCCGGGCTACGAGCAGTACTTC. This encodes CASTVDRPGYEQYF.

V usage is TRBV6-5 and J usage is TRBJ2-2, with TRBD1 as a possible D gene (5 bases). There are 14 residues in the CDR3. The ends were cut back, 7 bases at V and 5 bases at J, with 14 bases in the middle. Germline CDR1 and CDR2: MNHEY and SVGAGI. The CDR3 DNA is TGTGCCAGCACAGGGCAATGGAAGACCGGGGAGCTGTTTTTT. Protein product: CASTGQWKTGELFF.

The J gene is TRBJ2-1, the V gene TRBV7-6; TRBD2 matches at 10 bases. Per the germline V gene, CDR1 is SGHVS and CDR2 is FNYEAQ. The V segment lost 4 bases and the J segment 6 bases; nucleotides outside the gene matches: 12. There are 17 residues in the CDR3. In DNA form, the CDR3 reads TGTGCCAGCAGCTCCCCACAGAGCGGGGGGGCCTTCAATGAGCAGTTCTTC. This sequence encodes CASSSPQSGGAFNEQFF.

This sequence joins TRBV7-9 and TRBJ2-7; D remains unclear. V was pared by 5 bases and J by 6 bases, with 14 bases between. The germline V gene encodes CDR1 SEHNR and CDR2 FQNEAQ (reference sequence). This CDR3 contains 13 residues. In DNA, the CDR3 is TGTGCCAGCAGCCCCAGACTGTCTAGCGAGCAGTACTTC. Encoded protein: CASSPRLSSEQYF.

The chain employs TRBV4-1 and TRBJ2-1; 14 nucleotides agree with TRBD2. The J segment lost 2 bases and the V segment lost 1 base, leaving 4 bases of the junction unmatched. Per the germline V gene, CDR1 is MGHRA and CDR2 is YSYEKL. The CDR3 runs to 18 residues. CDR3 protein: CASSQGLAGGGPYNEQFF. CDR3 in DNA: TGCGCCAGCAGCCAAGGACTAGCGGGGGGGGGCCCCTACAATGAGCAGTTCTTC.

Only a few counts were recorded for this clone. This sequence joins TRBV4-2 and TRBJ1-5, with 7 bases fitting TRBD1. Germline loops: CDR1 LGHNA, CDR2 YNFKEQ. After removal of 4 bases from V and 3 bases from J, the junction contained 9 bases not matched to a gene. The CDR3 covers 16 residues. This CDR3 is CASSPGRGQYNQPQHF. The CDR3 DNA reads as TGTGCCAGCAGCCCAGGGAGGGGACAGTACAATCAGCCCCAGCATTTT.

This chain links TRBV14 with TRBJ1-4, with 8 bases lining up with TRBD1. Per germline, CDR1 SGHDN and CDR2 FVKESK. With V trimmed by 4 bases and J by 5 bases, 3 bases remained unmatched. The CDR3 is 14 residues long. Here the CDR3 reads CASSRQGSNEKLFF. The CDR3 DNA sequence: TGTGCCAGCAGCCGACAGGGGTCCAATGAAAAACTGTTTTTT.

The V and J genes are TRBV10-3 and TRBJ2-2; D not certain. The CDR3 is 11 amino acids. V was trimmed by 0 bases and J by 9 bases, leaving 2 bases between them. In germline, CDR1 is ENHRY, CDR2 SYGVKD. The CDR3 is CAISESRELFF. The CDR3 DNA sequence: TGTGCCATCAGTGAGTCCAGGGAGCTGTTTTTT.

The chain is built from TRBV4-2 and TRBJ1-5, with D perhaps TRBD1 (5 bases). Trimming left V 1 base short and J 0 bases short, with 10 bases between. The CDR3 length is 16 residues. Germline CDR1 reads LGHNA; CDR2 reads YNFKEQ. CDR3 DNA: TGTGCCAGCAGCCAAGTGGACACCTTTAGCAATCAGCCCCAGCATTTT. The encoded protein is CASSQVDTFSNQPQHF.

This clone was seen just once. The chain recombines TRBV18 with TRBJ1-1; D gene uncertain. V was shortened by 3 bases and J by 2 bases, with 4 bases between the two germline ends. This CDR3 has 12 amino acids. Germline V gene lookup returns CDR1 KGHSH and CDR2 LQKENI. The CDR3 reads CASSPKNTEAFF. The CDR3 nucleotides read TGTGCCAGCTCACCGAAAAACACTGAAGCTTTCTTT.

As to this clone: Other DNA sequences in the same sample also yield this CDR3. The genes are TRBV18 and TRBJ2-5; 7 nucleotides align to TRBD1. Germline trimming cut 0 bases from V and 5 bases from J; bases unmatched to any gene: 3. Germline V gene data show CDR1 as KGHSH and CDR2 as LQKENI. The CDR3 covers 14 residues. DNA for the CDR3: TGTGCCAGCTCACCACCAGGGGGCGAGGAGACCCAGTACTTC. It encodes CASSPPGGEETQYF.

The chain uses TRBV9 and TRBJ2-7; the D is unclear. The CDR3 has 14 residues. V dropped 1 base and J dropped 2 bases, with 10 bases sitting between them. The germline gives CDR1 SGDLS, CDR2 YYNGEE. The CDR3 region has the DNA TGTGCCAGCAGCGTATCTGGGGATGCCTACGAGCAGTACTTC. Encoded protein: CASSVSGDAYEQYF.

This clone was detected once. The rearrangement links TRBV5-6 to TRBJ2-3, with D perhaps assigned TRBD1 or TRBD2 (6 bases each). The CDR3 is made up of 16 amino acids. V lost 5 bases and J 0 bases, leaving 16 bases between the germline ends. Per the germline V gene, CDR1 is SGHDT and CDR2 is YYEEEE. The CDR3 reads CASRPVGGPSTDTQYF. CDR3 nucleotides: TGTGCCAGCAGACCTGTGGGGGGCCCTAGCACAGATACGCAGTATTTT.

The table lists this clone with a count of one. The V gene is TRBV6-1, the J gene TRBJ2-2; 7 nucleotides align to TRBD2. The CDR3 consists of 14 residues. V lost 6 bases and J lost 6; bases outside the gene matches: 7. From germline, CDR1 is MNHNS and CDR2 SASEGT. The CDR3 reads CASRPTGGAGELFF. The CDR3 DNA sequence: TGTGCCAGCAGACCCACGGGGGGTGCCGGGGAGCTGTTTTTT.

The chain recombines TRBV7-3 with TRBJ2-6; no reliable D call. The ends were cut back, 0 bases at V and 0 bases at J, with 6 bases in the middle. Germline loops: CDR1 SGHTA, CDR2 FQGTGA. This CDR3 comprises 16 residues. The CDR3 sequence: CASSLTASSGANVLTF. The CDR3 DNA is TGTGCCAGCAGCTTAACGGCCAGCTCTGGGGCCAACGTCCTGACTTTC. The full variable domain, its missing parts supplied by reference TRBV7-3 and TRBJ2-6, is GAGVSQTPSNKVTEKGKYVELRCDPISGHTALYWYRQSLGQGPEFLIYFQGTGAADDSGLPNDRFFAVRPEGSVSTLKIQRTERGDSAVYLCASSLTASSGANVLTFGAGSRLTVL.

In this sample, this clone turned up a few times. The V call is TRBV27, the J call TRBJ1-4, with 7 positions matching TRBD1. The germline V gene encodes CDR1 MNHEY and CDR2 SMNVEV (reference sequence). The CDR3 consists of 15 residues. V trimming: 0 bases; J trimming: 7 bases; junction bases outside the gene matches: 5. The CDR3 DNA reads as TGTGCCAGCAGTTTATCAAGGGGGCTGAGTGAAAAACTGTTTTTT. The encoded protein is CASSLSRGLSEKLFF.

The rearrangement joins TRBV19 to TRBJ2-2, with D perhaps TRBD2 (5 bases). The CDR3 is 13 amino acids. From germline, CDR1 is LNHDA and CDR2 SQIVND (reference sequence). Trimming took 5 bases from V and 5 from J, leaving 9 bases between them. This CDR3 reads CASSGRDTGELFF. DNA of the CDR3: TGTGCCAGTAGTGGACGGGATACCGGGGAGCTGTTTTTT.

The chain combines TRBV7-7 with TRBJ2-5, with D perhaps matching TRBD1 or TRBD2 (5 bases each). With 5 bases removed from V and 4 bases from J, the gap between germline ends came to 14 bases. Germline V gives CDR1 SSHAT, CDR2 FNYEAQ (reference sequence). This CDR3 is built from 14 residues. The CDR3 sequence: CASSPDRGPETQYF. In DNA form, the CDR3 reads TGTGCCAGCAGCCCTGACAGAGGGCCAGAGACCCAGTACTTC.

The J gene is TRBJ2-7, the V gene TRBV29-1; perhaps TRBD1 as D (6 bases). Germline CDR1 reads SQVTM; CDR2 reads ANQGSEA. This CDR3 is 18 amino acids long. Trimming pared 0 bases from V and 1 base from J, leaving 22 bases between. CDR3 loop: CSVEEFLGHVDSSYEQYF. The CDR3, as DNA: TGCAGCGTTGAAGAATTTCTGGGACATGTTGATTCTTCCTACGAGCAGTACTTC.

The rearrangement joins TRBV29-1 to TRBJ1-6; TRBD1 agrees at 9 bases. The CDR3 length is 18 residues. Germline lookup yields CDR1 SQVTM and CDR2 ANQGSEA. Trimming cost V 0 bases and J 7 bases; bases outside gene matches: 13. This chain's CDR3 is CSVEDKKWDREVNSPLHF. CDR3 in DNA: TGCAGCGTTGAAGATAAGAAATGGGACAGGGAGGTGAATTCACCCCTCCACTTT.

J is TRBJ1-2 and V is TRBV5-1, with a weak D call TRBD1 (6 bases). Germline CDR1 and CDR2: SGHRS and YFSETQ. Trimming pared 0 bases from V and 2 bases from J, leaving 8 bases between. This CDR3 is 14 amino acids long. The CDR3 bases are TGCGCCAGCAGCTTGGCAGGGGAGAACTATGGCTACACCTTC. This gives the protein CASSLAGENYGYTF.

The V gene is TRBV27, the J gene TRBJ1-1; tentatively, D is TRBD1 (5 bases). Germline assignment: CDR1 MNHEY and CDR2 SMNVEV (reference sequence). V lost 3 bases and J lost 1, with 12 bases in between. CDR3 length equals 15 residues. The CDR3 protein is CASSFDEGRNTEAFF. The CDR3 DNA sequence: TGTGCCAGCAGTTTTGACGAGGGGCGGAACACTGAAGCTTTCTTT.

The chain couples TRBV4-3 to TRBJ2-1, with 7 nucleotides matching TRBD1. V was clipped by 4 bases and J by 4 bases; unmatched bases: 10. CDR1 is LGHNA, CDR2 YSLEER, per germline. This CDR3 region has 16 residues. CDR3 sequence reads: CASSRHRDSYYNEQFF. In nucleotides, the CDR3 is TGCGCCAGCAGCCGCCATAGGGACAGCTATTACAATGAGCAGTTCTTC.

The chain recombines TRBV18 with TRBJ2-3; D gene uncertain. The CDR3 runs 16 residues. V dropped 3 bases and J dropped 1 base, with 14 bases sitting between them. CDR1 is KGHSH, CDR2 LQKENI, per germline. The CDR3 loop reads CASSPTTRAGTDTQYF. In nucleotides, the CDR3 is TGTGCCAGCTCACCCACCACGAGAGCAGGCACAGATACGCAGTATTTT.

Written as DNA, the CDR3 is TGTGCCAGCAGGGGTAGGCAGGATAACTATAATTCACCCCTCCACTTT. It yields the protein CASRGRQDNYNSPLHF. The V gene is TRBV5-6, the J gene TRBJ1-6, with no clear D. V lost 5 bases, J lost 3 bases, and 15 bases lay in between. Looked up from germline, CDR1 is SGHDT and CDR2 is YYEEEE. The CDR3 is 16 amino acids. Drawing the rest from reference TRBV5-6 and TRBJ1-6, the complete variable domain is DAGVTQSPTHLIKTRGQQVTLRCSPKSGHDTVSWYQQALGQGPQFIFQYYEEEERQRGNFPDRFSGHQFPNYSSELNVNALLLGDSALYLCASRGRQDNYNSPLHFGNGTRLTVT.

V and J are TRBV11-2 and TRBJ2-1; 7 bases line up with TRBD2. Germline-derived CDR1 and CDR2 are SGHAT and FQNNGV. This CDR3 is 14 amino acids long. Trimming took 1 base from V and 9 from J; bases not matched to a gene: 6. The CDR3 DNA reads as TGTGCCAGCAGCTTAGCGGGCGGGGGTGTTGAGCAGTTCTTC. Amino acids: CASSLAGGGVEQFF. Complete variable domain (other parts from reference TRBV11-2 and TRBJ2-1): EAGVAQSPRYKIIEKRQSVAFWCNPISGHATLYWYQQILGQGPKLLIQFQNNGVVDDSQLPKDRFSAERLKGVDSTLKIQPAKLEDSAVYLCASSLAGGGVEQFFGPGTRLTVL.

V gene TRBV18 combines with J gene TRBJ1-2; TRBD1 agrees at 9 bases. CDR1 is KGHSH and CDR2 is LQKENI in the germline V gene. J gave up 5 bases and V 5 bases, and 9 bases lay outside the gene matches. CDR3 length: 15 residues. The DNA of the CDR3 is TGTGCCAGCTCAGGCGGACAGGGGAGGATGTATGGCTACACCTTC. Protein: CASSGGQGRMYGYTF.

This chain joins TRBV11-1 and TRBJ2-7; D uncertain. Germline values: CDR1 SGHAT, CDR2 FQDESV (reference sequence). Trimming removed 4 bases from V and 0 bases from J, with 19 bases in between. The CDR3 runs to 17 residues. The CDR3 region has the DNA TGTGCCAGCAGCTCTCTTACCTTACAGCTCAGCTCCTACGAGCAGTACTTC. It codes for CASSSLTLQLSSYEQYF.

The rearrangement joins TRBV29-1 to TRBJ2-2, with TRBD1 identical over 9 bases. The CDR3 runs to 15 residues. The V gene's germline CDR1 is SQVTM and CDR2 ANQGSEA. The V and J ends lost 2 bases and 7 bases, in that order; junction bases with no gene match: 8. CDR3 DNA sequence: TGCAGCGTTGAAAGGGGGACAGGGAGGGGCGGGGAGCTGTTTTTT. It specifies CSVERGTGRGGELFF.

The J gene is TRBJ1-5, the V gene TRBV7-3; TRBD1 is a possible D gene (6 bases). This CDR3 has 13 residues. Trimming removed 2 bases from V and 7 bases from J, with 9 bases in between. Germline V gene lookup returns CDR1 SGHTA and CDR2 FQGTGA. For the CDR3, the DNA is TGTGCCAGCAGCTTAGGGACACAGCAGCCCCAGCATTTT. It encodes CASSLGTQQPQHF.

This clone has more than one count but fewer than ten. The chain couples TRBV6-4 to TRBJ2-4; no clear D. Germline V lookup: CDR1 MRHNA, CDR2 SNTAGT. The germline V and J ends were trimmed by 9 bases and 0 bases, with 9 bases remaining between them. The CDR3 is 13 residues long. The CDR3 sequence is CARLWIAKNIQYF. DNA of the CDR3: TGTGCCAGACTGTGGATAGCCAAAAACATTCAGTACTTC.